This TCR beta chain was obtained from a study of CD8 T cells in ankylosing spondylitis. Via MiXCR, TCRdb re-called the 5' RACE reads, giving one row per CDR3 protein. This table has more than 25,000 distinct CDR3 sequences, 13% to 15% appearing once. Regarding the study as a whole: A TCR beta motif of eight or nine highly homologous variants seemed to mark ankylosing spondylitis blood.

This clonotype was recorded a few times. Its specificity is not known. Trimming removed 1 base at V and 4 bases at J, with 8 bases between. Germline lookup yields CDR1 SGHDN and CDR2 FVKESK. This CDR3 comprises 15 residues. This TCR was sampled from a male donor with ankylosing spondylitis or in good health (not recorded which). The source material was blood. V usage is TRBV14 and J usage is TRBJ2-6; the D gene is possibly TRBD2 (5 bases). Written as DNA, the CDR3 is TGTGCCAGCAGCCAAGGAGGGTCCGGGGCCAACGTCCTGACTTTC. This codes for CASSQGGSGANVLTF.